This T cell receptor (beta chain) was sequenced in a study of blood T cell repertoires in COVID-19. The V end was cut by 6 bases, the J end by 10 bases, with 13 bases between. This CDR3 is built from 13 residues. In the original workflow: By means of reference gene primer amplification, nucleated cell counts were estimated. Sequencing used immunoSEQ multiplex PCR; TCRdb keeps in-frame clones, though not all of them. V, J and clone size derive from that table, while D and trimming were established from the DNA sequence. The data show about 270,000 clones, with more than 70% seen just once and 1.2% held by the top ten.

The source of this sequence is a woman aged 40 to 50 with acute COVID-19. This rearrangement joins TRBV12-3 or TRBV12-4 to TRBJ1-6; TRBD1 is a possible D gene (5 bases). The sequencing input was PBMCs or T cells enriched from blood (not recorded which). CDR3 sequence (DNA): TGTGCCAGCAGACAACTACAGGAATCACCCCTCCACTTT. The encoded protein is CASRQLQESPLHF.